This TCR beta chain came from a study of breast tumors, draining lymph nodes, adjacent tissues. TCRdb called the multiplex PCR reads again in MiXCR, with one record for every CDR3 protein. The sample records around 290,000 distinct CDR3 sequences, roughly 31% being singletons. CDR1 MGHRA and CDR2 YSYEKL come from the germline V gene. The CDR3 is 18 amino acids. V dropped 2 bases and J dropped 0 bases, with 19 bases sitting between them. Axillary draining lymph nodes of breast cancer patients supplied the node samples. Turning to this clonotype: Its antigen remains unknown.

Study results and limitations: Findings are consistent with lymph node origin and intratumoral expansion of most tumor T cells.

Sequenced input: axillary lymph node tissue. V usage is TRBV4-1 and J usage is TRBJ1-2, with unresolved D. The TCR sequence derives from a female donor with breast cancer. Some clones in this sample may be carry-over from other donors' samples. The CDR3 nucleotides read TGCGCCAGCAGCCAAAGGCGAACGGAAGGAGACCCTAACTATGGCTACACCTTC. Protein product: CASSQRRTEGDPNYGYTF.